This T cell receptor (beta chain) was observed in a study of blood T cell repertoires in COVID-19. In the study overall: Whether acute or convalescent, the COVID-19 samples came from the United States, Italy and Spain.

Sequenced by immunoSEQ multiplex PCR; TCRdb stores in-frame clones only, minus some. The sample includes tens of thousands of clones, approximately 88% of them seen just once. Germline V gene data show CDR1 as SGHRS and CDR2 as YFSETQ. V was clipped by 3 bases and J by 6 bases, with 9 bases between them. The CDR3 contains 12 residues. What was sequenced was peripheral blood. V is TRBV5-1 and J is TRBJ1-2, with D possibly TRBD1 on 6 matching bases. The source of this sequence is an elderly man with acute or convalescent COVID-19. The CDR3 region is CASSSQGDGYTF. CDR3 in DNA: TGCGCCAGCAGCTCACAGGGAGATGGCTACACCTTC. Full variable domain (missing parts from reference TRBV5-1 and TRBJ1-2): KAGVTQTPRYLIKTRGQQVTLSCSPISGHRSVSWYQQTPGQGLQFLFEYFSETQRNKGNFPGRFSGRQFSNSRSEMNVSTLELGDSALYLCASSSQGDGYTFGSGTRLTVV.